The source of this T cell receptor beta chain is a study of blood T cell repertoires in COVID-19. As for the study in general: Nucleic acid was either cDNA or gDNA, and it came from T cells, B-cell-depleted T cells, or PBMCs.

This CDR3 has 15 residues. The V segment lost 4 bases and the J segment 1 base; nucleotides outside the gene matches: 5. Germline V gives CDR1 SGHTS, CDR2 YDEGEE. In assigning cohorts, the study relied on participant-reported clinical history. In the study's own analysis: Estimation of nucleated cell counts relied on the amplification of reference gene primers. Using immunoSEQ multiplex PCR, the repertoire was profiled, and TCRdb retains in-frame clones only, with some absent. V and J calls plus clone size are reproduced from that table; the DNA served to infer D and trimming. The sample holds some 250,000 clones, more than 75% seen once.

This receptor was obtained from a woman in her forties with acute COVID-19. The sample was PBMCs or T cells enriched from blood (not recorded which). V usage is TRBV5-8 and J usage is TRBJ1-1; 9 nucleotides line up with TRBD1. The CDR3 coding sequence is TGTGCCAGCAGCCCCGGGACAGGGCCGAACACTGAAGCTTTCTTT. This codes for CASSPGTGPNTEAFF.